This TCR beta chain was sequenced for a study of identical twins. Study results and caveats: Models underestimated out-of-frame TCR alpha sharing in monozygotic twins. Cord blood beta clonotypes that were abundant carried fewer insertions, and memory repertoires showed no such trend. Excess twin sharing in beta out-of-frame sequences was weaker.

This clonotype was detected ten times or more. The target antigen is unknown. MiXCR, applied by TCRdb to the 5' RACE reads, yields one record per CDR3 protein. Here the sample spans 450,000 or so distinct CDR3 sequences, 14% being singletons. Germline assignment: CDR1 DFQATT and CDR2 SNEGSKA (reference sequence). This CDR3 region has 12 residues. Trimming cost V 2 bases and J 5 bases, with 9 bases left between them. Another study also made use of these data, one on yellow fever vaccine responses in identical twins.

The chain is built from TRBV20-1 and TRBJ2-5; D may be TRBD2 (6 bases). This TCR derives from a woman under 30 in good health. Sequenced sample: CD4+ T cells sorted from blood. DNA for the CDR3: TGCAGTGCTAGACCCCTAGCGGAGACCCAGTACTTC. Its protein product is CSARPLAETQYF.